This T cell receptor beta chain was recorded in a study of T cells after posttransplantation cyclophosphamide. General study points: Blood and skin or GI T cell repertoires showed limited TRB overlap. Later post-transplant blood repertoires were often dominated by donor CD8+ memory clones. Recipient CMV seropositivity and CMV reactivation strongly tracked TRB clonality.

The repertoire was sequenced with immunoSEQ multiplex PCR; TCRdb's copy has only in-frame clones and lacks some. This sample comprises around 12,000 clones, none seen once only. From germline, CDR1 is SGHRS and CDR2 YFSETQ. The V gene lost 4 bases and the J gene lost 0 bases, with 10 bases spanning the gap. This CDR3 comprises 15 residues. This clone came up many times. What it binds is unknown. Cyclophosphamide on days +3 and +4 followed busulfan-fludarabine conditioning and a marrow graft. The origin of this receptor is a female patient between 40 and 55 years old who received an allogeneic stem cell transplant from an unrelated donor, was CMV-positive, and had acute GVHD only. Some T cells may possibly be graft donor cells. Sequenced here: PBMCs, sampled after allogeneic stem cell transplant with posttransplant cyclophosphamide. The rearrangement uses TRBV5-1 and TRBJ2-2; weak D call: TRBD2 (5 bases). The CDR3 bases are TGCGCCAGCAGCCTGGACTCGGCGAACACCGGGGAGCTGTTTTTT. Translated: CASSLDSANTGELFF.